The 9 T cell receptor beta chains below were found in one sample sequenced in a study of identifying expanded T cells in peripheral blood. Sequenced by immunoSEQ multiplex PCR; TCRdb stores in-frame clones only, minus some. The table records about 47,000 clones, approximately 79% of them present only once. Input material: blood. These receptors were collected from a person aged 18 to 75 in good health.

The chain couples TRBV30 to TRBJ1-3, with D unresolved. CDR3 size: 13 residues. Deletions cut 2 bases from V and 4 bases from J, with 9 bases between. Per the germline V gene, CDR1 is GTSNPN and CDR2 is SVGIG (reference sequence). The CDR3 reads CAWSQQRGNTIYF. Written as DNA, the CDR3 is TGTGCCTGGAGTCAGCAGAGAGGAAACACCATATATTTT.

V and J are TRBV4-2 and TRBJ2-7; 8 bases align to TRBD2. This CDR3 has 16 residues. Trimming removed 0 bases from V and 2 bases from J; junction bases left unmatched: 6. Germline V lookup: CDR1 LGHNA, CDR2 YNFKEQ. The CDR3, as DNA: TGTGCCAGCAGCCAAGATGGGGCGGGAGGTGCCTACGAGCAGTACTTC. Its translation: CASSQDGAGGAYEQYF.

The V gene is TRBV7-3, the J gene TRBJ2-1; D is unclear. Germline CDR1 reads SGHTA; CDR2 reads FQGTGA. Between the trimmed V and J ends, which lost 5 bases and 0 bases, there was a span of 11 bases. CDR3 size: 15 residues. In nucleotides, the CDR3 is TGTGCCAGCAGCCGCCAACAGAGCTCCTACAATGAGCAGTTCTTC. Translation: CASSRQQSSYNEQFF.

The chain recombines TRBV5-6 with TRBJ2-7; TRBD1 might be the D (5 bases). The V end lost 4 bases, the J end lost 2 bases, and 13 bases lay between the germline ends. Germline V gene sequence: CDR1 SGHDT, CDR2 YYEEEE. This CDR3 contains 14 residues. The CDR3: CASSPRAAPYEQYF. The CDR3 nucleotides are TGTGCCAGCAGCCCCAGGGCAGCACCCTACGAGCAGTACTTC.

This clone was detected once. The sample has other DNA sequences that encode this CDR3 too. The chain carries TRBV5-4 and TRBJ2-7; TRBD2 matches 8 bases. Germline CDR1 is SGHNT and CDR2 is YYREEE (reference sequence). The CDR3 consists of 14 residues. V dropped 0 bases and J dropped 3; count of bases not matched to a gene: 2. CDR3 nucleotides: TGTGCCAGCAGCTTGGGTCGGGGGGGCTACGAGCAGTACTTC. Protein product: CASSLGRGGYEQYF.

The chain combines TRBV6-1 with TRBJ1-3; perhaps TRBD1 as D (6 bases). The CDR3 runs to 14 residues. V was clipped by 3 bases and J by 2 bases, with 8 bases between them. The germline V gene has CDR1 MNHNS and CDR2 SASEGT. The CDR3 DNA follows: TGTGCCAGCAGTGAGAGGGGGGCTGGAAACACCATATATTTT. Translating gives CASSERGAGNTIYF.

The chain joins TRBV7-2 to TRBJ2-6; D call uncertain. V lost 5 bases, J lost 0 bases, and 8 bases lay in between. In germline, CDR1 is SGHTA, CDR2 FQGNSA. This CDR3 has 15 amino acids. CDR3 DNA sequence: TGTGCCAGCAGCCCAAGGGTCTCTGGGGCCAACGTCCTGACTTTC. Encoded protein: CASSPRVSGANVLTF.

The rearrangement links TRBV27 to TRBJ2-3; TRBD2 matches at 14 bases. Trimming took 7 bases from V and 3 from J; bases not matched to a gene: 6. Germline-derived CDR1 and CDR2 are MNHEY and SMNVEV (reference sequence). CDR3 length: 16 amino acids. In nucleotides, the CDR3 is TGTGCCAGCAAATTGGGGACTAGCGGGAGAACAGATACGCAGTATTTT. Translated, it gives CASKLGTSGRTDTQYF.

V is TRBV19 and J is TRBJ1-2, with D tentatively TRBD1 (5 bases). V lost 3 bases, J lost 7 bases, and 12 bases lay in between. Germline V gene sequence: CDR1 LNHDA, CDR2 SQIVND (reference sequence). The length of the CDR3 is 13 residues. This CDR3 is CASSMRGRVGYTF. The CDR3 DNA follows: TGTGCCAGTAGTATGCGAGGCAGGGTTGGCTACACCTTC.